The 12 T cell receptor beta chains below all came from one sample that was sequenced in a study of cytomegalovirus exposure and HLA in healthy donors. With 60 Vbeta and 13 Jbeta primers, the PCR was carried out. Assay: immunoSEQ multiplex PCR; the TCRdb copy retains only in-frame clones and omits some. Among about 220,000 clones listed, around 80% were seen once. Sequenced: PBMCs. The receptor set was obtained from a man in his forties or fifties in good health and CMV-seropositive.

CDR3 in DNA: TGTGCCAGCTCACTTATTCCGGGTGGCTACACCTTC. Its protein is CASSLIPGGYTF. The genes are TRBV18 and TRBJ1-2; D unclear. V was pared by 4 bases and J by 7 bases, with 10 bases between. The CDR3 has 12 residues. Germline V gene sequence: CDR1 KGHSH, CDR2 LQKENI.

The chain employs TRBV27 and TRBJ1-1; a weak D match, TRBD1 (5 bases). CDR3 length: 15 residues. Trimming took 6 bases from V and 2 from J, leaving 16 bases between them. Germline CDR1 and CDR2: MNHEY and SMNVEV (reference sequence). CDR3 residues: CASSPLTDTNTEAFF. CDR3 bases: TGTGCCAGCAGCCCACTGACAGATACAAACACTGAAGCTTTCTTT.

The chain joins TRBV5-4 to TRBJ2-2; perhaps TRBD2 as D (6 bases). V was cut by 4 bases and J by 0 bases, with 13 bases left in between. The germline gives CDR1 SGHNT, CDR2 YYREEE (reference sequence). The CDR3 has 16 residues. CDR3 sequence reads: CASSPRESANTGELFF. In DNA form, the CDR3 reads TGTGCCAGCAGCCCTCGGGAGAGCGCGAACACCGGGGAGCTGTTTTTT.

This clone was recorded only once. The identical CDR3 is also encoded by other nucleotide sequences in the sample. V usage is TRBV19 and J usage is TRBJ1-2; 7 nucleotides agree with TRBD1. The CDR3 totals 14 residues. Unmatched junction bases numbered 5, after V lost 3 bases and J lost 4 bases. The germline CDR1 and CDR2 sequences are LNHDA and SQIVND (reference sequence). Written as DNA, the CDR3 is TGTGCCAGTAGTATCCGGGACAGCCTCTATGGCTACACCTTC. This translates into CASSIRDSLYGYTF.

This clone occurred once. The CDR3 protein is CASSLGAWVETQETQYF. CDR3 nucleotide sequence: TGTGCCAGCAGCTTGGGGGCCTGGGTTGAAACACAAGAGACCCAGTACTTC. The V and J genes are TRBV5-8 and TRBJ2-5, with no clear D. Looked up from germline, CDR1 is SGHTS and CDR2 is YDEGEE. This CDR3 has 17 residues. The V and J ends lost 0 bases and 2 bases respectively, with 17 bases between them.

This clone was seen only once. The chain uses TRBV10-2 and TRBJ2-3; no clear D gene. CDR1 is WSHSY and CDR2 is SAAADI in the germline V gene. The V and J ends lost 2 bases and 7 bases respectively, with 7 bases between them. The length of the CDR3 is 12 residues. CDR3 residues: CASSEVLNTQYF. The DNA of the CDR3 is TGCGCCAGCAGTGAGGTCCTTAATACGCAGTATTTT.

The CDR3 protein is CASSQRLAGANVLTF. DNA for the CDR3: TGTGCCAGCAGCCAAAGGCTAGCCGGGGCCAACGTCCTGACTTTC. The chain links TRBV7-8 to TRBJ2-6; a possible D gene is TRBD2 (5 bases). Trimming left V 5 bases short and J 4 bases short, with 12 bases between. Per the germline V gene, CDR1 is SGHVS and CDR2 is FQNEAQ. The CDR3 loop spans 15 amino acids.

In DNA form, the CDR3 reads TGTGCCAGCAGTTTATCCCGGGACACCATTTACGAGCAGTACGTC. Its translation is CASSLSRDTIYEQYV. The rearrangement uses TRBV27 and TRBJ2-7, with D maybe TRBD1 (6 bases). V was cut by 0 bases and J by 4 bases, with 13 bases left in between. In germline, CDR1 is MNHEY, CDR2 SMNVEV (reference sequence). There are 15 residues in the CDR3.

This chain links TRBV19 with TRBJ2-1; maybe TRBD2 (6 bases). CDR1 LNHDA and CDR2 SQIVND come from the germline V gene (reference sequence). The length of the CDR3 is 14 residues. V shed 11 bases and J shed 8 bases, with 22 bases lying between them. In nucleotides, the CDR3 is TGTGCCTCTACCGCGGAGGGCTTAAACCATGAGCAGTTCTTC. Its protein product is CASTAEGLNHEQFF. Full variable domain (outside the CDR3, taken from reference TRBV19 and TRBJ2-1): DGGITQSPKYLFRKEGQNVTLSCEQNLNHDAMYWYRQDPGQGLRLIYYSQIVNDFQKGDIAEGYSVSREKKESFPLTVTSAQKNPTAFYLCASTAEGLNHEQFFGPGTRLTVL.

The chain links TRBV2 to TRBJ1-2; maybe TRBD1 (5 bases). The CDR3 has 13 residues. Germline V gives CDR1 SNHLY, CDR2 FYNNEI. With 6 bases removed from V and 8 bases from J, the gap between germline ends came to 16 bases. Written as DNA, the CDR3 is TGTGCCAGCAGCCAGGGACTGGGCGGCGGCTACACCTTC. This sequence encodes CASSQGLGGGYTF. Supplemented by reference TRBV2 and TRBJ1-2, the full variable domain reads EPEVTQTPSHQVTQMGQEVILRCVPISNHLYFYWYRQILGQKVEFLVSFYNNEISEKSEIFDDQFSVERPDGSNFTLKIRSTKLEDSAMYFCASSQGLGGGYTFGSGTRLTVV.

This clone has more than one count but fewer than ten. The rearrangement links TRBV5-6 to TRBJ1-1, with 7 bases identical to TRBD1. The germline CDR1 and CDR2 sequences are SGHDT and YYEEEE. Trimming at V came to 6 bases and at J to 9 bases, leaving 11 bases not matched to a gene. This CDR3 contains 13 residues. The CDR3 is CASITRQGRKAFF. CDR3 bases: TGTGCCAGCATAACGAGACAGGGACGGAAAGCTTTCTTT.

This chain connects TRBV29-1 to TRBJ2-4, with 15 bases matching TRBD2. V was clipped by 4 bases and J by 9 bases; unmatched bases: 22. The CDR3 runs 20 residues. Per germline, CDR1 SQVTM and CDR2 ANQGSEA. This chain's CDR3 is CSVVWMVGGLAGGIAGIQYF. CDR3 coding DNA: TGCAGCGTTGTATGGATGGTCGGGGGACTAGCGGGAGGTATTGCTGGCATTCAGTACTTC.